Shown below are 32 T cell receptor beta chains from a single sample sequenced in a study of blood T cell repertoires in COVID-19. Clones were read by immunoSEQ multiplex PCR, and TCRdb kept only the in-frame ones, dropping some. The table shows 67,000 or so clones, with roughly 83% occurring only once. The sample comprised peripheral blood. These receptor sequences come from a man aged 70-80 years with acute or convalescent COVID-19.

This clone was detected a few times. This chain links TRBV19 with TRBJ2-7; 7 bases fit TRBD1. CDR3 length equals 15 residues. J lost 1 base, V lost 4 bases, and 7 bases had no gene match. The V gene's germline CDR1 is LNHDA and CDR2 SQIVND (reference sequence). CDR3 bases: TGTGCCAGTAGTACGAGGACAGGTATATCCTACGAGCAGTACTTC. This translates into CASSTRTGISYEQYF.

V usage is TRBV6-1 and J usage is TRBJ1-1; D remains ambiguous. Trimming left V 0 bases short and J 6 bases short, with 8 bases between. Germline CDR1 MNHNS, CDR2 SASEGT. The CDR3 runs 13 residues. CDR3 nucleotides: TGTGCCAGCAGTGAAGCGTTCGGGGCTGAAGCTTTCTTT. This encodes CASSEAFGAEAFF.

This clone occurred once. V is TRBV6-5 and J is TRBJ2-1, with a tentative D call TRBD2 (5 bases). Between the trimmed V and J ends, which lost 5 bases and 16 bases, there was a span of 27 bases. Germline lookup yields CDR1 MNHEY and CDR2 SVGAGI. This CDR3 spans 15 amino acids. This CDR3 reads CASSPIDPEGAPRFF. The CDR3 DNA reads TGTGCCAGCAGTCCGATTGACCCCGAGGGTGCACCGAGATTCTTC.

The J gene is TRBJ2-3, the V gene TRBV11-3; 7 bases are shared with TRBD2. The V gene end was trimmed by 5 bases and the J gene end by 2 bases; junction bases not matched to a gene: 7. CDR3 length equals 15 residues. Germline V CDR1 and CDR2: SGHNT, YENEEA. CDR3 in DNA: TGTGCCAGCAGCCCCGGCCTAGCGGCCACAGATACGCAGTATTTT. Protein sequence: CASSPGLAATDTQYF.

The CDR3, as DNA: TGTGCCAGCAGCTTACTAACTAGCGGGAACTTGAATGAGCAGTTCTTC. Its translation: CASSLLTSGNLNEQFF. V is TRBV7-6 and J is TRBJ2-1, with 10 bases lining up with TRBD2. Germline trimming cut 2 bases from V and 7 bases from J; bases unmatched to any gene: 8. This CDR3 region has 16 residues. Germline V lookup: CDR1 SGHVS, CDR2 FNYEAQ.

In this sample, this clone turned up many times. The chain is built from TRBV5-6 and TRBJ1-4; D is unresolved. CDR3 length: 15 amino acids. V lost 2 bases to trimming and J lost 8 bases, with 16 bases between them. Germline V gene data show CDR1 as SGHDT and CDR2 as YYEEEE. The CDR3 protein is CASSLGGILQEKLFF. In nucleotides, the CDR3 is TGTGCCAGCAGCTTAGGAGGGATATTACAGGAAAAACTGTTTTTT.

This chain's CDR3 is CASSLPSGSGYTGELFF. CDR3 nucleotides: TGTGCCAGCAGCTTGCCTAGCGGGAGTGGGTACACCGGGGAGCTGTTTTTT. The chain joins TRBV5-4 to TRBJ2-2; 10 nucleotides line up with TRBD2. This CDR3 region has 17 residues. V shed 1 base, J shed 3 bases, and the junction held 6 bases outside the gene matches. Looked up from germline, CDR1 is SGHNT and CDR2 is YYREEE (reference sequence). The full variable domain, rest sourced from reference TRBV5-4 and TRBJ2-2, is ETGVTQSPTHLIKTRGQQVTLRCSSQSGHNTVSWYQQALGQGPQFIFQYYREEENGRGNFPPRFSGLQFPNYSSELNVNALELDDSALYLCASSLPSGSGYTGELFFGEGSRLTVL.

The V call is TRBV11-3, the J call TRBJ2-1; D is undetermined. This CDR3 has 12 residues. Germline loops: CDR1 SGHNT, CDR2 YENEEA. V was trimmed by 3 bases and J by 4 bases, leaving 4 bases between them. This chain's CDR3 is CASSFGYNEQFF. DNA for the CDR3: TGTGCCAGCAGCTTCGGGTACAATGAGCAGTTCTTC.

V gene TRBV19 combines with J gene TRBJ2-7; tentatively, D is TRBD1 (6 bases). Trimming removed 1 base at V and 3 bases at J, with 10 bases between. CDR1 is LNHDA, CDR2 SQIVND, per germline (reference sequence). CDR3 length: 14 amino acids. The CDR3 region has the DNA TGTGCCAGTAGTATAGTACAGGGACACTACGAGCAGTACTTC. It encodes CASSIVQGHYEQYF.

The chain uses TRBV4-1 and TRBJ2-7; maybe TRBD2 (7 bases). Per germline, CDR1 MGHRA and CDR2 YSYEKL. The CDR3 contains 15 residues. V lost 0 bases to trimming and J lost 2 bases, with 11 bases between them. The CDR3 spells CASSQDGGGTYEQYF. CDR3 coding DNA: TGCGCCAGCAGCCAAGACGGCGGGGGCACCTACGAGCAGTACTTC.

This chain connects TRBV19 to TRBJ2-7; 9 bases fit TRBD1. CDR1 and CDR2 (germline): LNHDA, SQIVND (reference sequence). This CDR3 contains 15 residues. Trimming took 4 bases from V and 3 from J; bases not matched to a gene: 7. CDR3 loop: CASSTKQGAYYEQYF. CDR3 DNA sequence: TGTGCCAGTAGTACTAAACAGGGGGCATACTACGAGCAGTACTTC.

CDR3: CASSRQGTIYEQYF. The CDR3, as DNA: TGTGCCAGCAGCCGCCAGGGGACCATCTACGAGCAGTACTTC. J is TRBJ2-7 and V is TRBV14, with D tentatively TRBD1 (6 bases). The CDR3 is 14 residues long. Looked up from germline, CDR1 is SGHDN and CDR2 is FVKESK. V lost 4 bases to trimming and J lost 3 bases, with 13 bases between them.

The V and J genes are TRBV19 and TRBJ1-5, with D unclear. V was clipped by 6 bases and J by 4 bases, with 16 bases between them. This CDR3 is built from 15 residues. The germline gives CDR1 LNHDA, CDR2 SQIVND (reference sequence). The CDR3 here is CASRLGRLWNQPQHF. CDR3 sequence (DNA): TGTGCCAGTAGGCTAGGTCGCCTATGGAATCAGCCCCAGCATTTT.

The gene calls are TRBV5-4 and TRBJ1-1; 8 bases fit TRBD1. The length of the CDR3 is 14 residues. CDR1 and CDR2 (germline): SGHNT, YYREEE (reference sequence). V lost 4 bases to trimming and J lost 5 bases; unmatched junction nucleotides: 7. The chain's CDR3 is CASSLDRVKTEAFF. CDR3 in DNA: TGTGCCAGCAGCCTGGACAGGGTCAAAACTGAAGCTTTCTTT.

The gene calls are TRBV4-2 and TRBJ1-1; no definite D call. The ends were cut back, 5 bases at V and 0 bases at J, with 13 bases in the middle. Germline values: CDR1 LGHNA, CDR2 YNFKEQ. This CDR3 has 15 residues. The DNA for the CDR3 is TGTGCCAGCAGCGGAGGAGGCGGTATGAACACTGAAGCTTTCTTT. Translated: CASSGGGGMNTEAFF.

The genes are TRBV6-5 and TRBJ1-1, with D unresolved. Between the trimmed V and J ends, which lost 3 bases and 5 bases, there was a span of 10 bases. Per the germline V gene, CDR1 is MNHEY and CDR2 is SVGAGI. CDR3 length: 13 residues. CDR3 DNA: TGTGCCAGCAGTTATAGGAGAGGGACTGAAGCTTTCTTT. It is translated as CASSYRRGTEAFF.

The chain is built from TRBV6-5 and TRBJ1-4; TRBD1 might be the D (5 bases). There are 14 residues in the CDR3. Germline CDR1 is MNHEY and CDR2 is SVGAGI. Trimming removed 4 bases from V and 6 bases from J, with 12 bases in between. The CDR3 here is CASSSGGMDEKLFF. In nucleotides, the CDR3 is TGTGCCAGCAGTTCGGGGGGTATGGATGAAAAACTGTTTTTT.

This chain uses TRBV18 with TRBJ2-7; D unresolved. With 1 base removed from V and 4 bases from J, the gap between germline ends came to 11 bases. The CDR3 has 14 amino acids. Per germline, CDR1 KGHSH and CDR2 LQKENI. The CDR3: CASSPRTGLYEQYF. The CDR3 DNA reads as TGTGCCAGCTCACCACGAACTGGTTTGTACGAGCAGTACTTC.

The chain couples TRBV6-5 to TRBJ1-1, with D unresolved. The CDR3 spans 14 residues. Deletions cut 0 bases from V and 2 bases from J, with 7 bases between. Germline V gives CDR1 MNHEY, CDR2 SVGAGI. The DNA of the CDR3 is TGTGCCAGCAGTTACTCGCCGGGAAACACTGAAGCTTTCTTT. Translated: CASSYSPGNTEAFF.

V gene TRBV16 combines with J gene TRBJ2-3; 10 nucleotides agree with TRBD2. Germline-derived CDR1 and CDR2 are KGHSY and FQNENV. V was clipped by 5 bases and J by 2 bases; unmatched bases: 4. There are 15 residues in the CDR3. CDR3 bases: TGTGCCAGCAGCTTTCTAGCGGGAGACACAGATACGCAGTATTTT. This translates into CASSFLAGDTDTQYF.

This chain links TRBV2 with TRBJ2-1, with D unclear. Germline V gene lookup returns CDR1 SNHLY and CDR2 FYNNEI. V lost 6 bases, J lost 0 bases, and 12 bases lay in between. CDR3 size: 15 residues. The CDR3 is CASRYETSSYNEQFF. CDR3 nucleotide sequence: TGTGCCAGCAGGTACGAAACGAGCTCCTACAATGAGCAGTTCTTC.

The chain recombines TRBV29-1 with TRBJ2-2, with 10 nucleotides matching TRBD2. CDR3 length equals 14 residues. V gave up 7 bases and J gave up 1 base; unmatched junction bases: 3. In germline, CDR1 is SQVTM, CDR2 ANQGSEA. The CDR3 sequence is CSGLAGGNTGELFF. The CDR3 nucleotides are TGCAGCGGCTTAGCGGGAGGGAACACCGGGGAGCTGTTTTTT.

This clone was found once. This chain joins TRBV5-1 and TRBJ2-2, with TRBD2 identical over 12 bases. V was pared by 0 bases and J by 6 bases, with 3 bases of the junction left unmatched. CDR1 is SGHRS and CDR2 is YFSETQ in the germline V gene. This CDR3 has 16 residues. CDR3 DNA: TGCGCCAGCAGCTTGGGACTAGCGGGAGAGGCCGGGGAGCTGTTTTTT. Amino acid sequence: CASSLGLAGEAGELFF.

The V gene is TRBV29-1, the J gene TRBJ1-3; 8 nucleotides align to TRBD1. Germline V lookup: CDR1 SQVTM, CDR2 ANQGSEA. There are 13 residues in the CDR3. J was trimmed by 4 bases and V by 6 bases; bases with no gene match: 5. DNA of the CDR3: TGCAGCGTCGGACAGGGAACCGGAAACACCATATATTTT. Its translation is CSVGQGTGNTIYF.

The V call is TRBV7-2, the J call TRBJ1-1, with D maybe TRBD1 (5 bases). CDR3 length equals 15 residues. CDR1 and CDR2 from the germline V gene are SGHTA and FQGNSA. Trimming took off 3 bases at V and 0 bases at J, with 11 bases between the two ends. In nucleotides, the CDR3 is TGTGCCAGCAGCTTGCGGGGCGGAATGAACACTGAAGCTTTCTTT. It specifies CASSLRGGMNTEAFF.

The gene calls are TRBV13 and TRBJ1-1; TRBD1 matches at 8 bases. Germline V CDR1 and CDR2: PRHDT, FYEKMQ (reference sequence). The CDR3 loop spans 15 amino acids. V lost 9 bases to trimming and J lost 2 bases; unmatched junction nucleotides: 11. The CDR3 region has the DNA TGTGCCAGGAGAAGTGTTCAGGGGGCTAACACTGAAGCTTTCTTT. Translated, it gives CARRSVQGANTEAFF.

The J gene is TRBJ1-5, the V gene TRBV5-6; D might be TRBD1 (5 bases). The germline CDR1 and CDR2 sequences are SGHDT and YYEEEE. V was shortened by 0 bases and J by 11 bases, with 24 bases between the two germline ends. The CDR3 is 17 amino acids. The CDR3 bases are TGTGCCAGCAGCTTGGCCGTGGGCACTGGGGCAAAATGGGCCCAGCATTTT. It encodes CASSLAVGTGAKWAQHF.

DNA for the CDR3: TGTGCCAGCAGCCCGACTAGCGGACTCTCCTACGAGCAGTACTTC. It is translated as CASSPTSGLSYEQYF. The genes are TRBV6-5 and TRBJ2-7; TRBD2 matches 9 bases. This CDR3 is 15 amino acids long. Germline-derived CDR1 and CDR2 are MNHEY and SVGAGI. V trimming: 6 bases; J trimming: 0 bases; junction bases outside the gene matches: 6.

CDR3 DNA sequence: TGTGCCAGCAGTTCGACCAGCGGACGTTTCTACAATGAGCAGTTCTTC. Protein sequence: CASSSTSGRFYNEQFF. This rearrangement joins TRBV6-2 or TRBV6-3 to TRBJ2-1; D possibly corresponds to TRBD2 (5 bases). The CDR3 is made up of 16 amino acids. Germline-derived CDR1 and CDR2 are MNHEY and SVGEGT. Deletions cut 4 bases from V and 3 bases from J, with 16 bases between.

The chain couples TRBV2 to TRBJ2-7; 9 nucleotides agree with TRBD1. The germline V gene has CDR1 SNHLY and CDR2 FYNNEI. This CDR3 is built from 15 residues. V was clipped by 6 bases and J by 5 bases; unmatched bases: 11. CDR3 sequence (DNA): TGTGCCAGCAGGGAACAGGGGGCGGATCTCCACGAGCAGTACTTC. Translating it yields CASREQGADLHEQYF.

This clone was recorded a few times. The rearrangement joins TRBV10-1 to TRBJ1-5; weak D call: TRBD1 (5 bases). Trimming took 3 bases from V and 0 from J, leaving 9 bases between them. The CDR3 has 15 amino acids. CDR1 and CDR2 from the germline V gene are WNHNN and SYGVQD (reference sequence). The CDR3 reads CASSDDSNSNQPQHF. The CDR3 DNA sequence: TGCGCCAGCAGTGACGACAGTAATAGCAATCAGCCCCAGCATTTT.

The CDR3 is CASSVVGTGGNNEQFF. The CDR3 DNA reads as TGTGCCAGCAGCGTAGTGGGGACAGGGGGGAACAATGAGCAGTTCTTC. The rearrangement links TRBV9 to TRBJ2-1, with TRBD1 identical over 11 bases. The CDR3 is 16 amino acids. Germline V gene data show CDR1 as SGDLS and CDR2 as YYNGEE. The ends lost 0 bases at V and 5 bases at J; junction bases unmatched: 4.